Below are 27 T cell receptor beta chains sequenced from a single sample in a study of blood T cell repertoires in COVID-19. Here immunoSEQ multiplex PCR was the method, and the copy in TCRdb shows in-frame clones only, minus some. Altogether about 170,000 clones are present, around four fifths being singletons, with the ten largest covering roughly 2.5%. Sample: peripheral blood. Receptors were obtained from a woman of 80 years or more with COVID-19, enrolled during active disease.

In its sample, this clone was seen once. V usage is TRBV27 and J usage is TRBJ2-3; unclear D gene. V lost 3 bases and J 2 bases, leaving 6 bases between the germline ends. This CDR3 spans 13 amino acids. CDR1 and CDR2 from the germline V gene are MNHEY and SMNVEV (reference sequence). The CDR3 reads CASSFRVTDTQYF. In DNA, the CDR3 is TGTGCCAGCAGTTTCCGGGTCACAGATACGCAGTATTTT.

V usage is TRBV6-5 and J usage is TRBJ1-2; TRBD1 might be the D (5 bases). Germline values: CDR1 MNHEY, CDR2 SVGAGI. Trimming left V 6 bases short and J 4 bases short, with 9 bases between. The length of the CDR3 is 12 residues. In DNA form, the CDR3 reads TGTGCCAGCAGGGAGGGGTCCTATGGCTACACCTTC. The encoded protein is CASREGSYGYTF.

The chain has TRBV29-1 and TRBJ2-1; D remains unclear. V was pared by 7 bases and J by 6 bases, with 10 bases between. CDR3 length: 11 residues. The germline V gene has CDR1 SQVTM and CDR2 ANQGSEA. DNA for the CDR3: TGCAGCGATCGAAGAGGCAATGAGCAGTTCTTC. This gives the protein CSDRRGNEQFF.

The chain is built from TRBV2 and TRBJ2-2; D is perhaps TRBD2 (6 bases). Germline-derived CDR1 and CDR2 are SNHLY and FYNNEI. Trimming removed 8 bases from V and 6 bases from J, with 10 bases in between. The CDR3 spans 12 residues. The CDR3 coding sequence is TGTGCCAGCGGGAGGATTGCCGGGGAGCTGTTTTTT. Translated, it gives CASGRIAGELFF.

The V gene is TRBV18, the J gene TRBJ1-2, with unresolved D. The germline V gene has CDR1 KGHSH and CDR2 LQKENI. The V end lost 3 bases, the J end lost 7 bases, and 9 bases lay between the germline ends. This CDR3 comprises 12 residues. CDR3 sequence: CASSPSDFGYTF. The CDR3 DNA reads TGTGCCAGCTCACCTTCGGACTTTGGCTACACCTTC. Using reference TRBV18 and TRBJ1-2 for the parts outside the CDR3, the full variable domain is NAGVMQNPRHLVRRRGQEARLRCSPMKGHSHVYWYRQLPEEGLKFMVYLQKENIIDESGMPKERFSAEFPKEGPSILRIQQVVRGDSAAYFCASSPSDFGYTFGSGTRLTVV.

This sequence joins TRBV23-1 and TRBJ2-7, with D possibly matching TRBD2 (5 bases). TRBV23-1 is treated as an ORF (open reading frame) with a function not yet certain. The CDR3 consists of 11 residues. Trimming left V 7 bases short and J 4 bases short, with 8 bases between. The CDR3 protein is CASKRGYEQYF. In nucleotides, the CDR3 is TGCGCCAGCAAGAGAGGGTACGAGCAGTACTTC.

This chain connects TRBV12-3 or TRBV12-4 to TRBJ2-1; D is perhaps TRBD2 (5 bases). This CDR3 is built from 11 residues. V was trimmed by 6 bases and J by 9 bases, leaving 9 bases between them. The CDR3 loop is CASRRAGEQFF. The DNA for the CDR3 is TGTGCCAGCAGACGGGCGGGTGAGCAGTTCTTC.

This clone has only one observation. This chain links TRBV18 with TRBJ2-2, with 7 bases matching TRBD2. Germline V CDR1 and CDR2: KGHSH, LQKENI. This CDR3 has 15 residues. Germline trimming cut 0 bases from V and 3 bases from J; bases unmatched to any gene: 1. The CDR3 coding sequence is TGTGCCAGCTCACCACCAGCGGGACACACCGGGGAGCTGTTTTTT. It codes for CASSPPAGHTGELFF.

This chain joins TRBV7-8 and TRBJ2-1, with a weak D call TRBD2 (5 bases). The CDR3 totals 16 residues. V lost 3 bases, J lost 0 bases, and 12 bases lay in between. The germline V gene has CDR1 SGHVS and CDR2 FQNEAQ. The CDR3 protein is CASSFLSGSSYNEQFF. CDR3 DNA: TGTGCCAGCAGCTTCCTATCGGGGAGCTCCTACAATGAGCAGTTCTTC.

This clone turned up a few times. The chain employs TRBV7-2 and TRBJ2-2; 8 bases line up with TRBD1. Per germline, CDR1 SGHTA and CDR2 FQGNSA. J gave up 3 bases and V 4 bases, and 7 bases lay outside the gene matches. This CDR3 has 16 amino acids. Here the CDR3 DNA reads TGTGCCAGCAGCTCTCCGGACAGGGTTTACACCGGGGAGCTGTTTTTT. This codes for CASSSPDRVYTGELFF.

This chain's CDR3 is CASSPTGRGKGTQYF. CDR3 coding DNA: TGTGCCAGCAGCCCAACAGGGAGGGGGAAAGGGACCCAGTACTTC. The gene calls are TRBV6-7 and TRBJ2-5; maybe TRBD2 (7 bases). TRBV6-7 is placed among ORFs of uncertain function. The CDR3 spans 15 residues. V shed 6 bases and J shed 7 bases, with 21 bases lying between them.

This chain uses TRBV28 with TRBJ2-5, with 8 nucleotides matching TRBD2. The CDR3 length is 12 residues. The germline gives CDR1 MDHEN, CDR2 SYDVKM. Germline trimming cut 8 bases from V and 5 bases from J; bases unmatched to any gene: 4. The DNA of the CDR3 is TGTGCCAGCCGGGAGGGTGGGGAGACCCAGTACTTC. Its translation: CASREGGETQYF.

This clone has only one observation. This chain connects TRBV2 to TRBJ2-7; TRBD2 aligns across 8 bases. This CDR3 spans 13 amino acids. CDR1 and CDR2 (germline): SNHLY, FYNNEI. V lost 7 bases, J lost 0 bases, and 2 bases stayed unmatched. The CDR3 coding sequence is TGTGCCAGCAATGCGGGGGGCTCCTACGAGCAGTACTTC. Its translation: CASNAGGSYEQYF.

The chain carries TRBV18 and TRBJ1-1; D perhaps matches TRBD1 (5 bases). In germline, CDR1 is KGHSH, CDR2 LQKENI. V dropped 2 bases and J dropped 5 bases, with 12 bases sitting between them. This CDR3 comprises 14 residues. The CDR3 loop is CASSPGGAGTEAFF. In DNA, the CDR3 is TGTGCCAGCTCACCAGGCGGGGCCGGGACTGAAGCTTTCTTT.

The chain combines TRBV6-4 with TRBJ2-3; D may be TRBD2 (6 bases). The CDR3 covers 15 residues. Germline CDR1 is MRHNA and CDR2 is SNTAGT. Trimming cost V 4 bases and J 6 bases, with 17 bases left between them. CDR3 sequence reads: CASSAGRGVSDTQYF. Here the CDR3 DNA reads TGTGCCAGCAGTGCCGGGAGAGGGGTTAGTGATACGCAGTATTTT.

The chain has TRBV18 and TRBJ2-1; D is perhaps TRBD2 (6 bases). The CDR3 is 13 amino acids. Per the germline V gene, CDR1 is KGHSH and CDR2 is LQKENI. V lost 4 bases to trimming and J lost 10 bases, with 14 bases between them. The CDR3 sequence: CASSHGSKEEQFF. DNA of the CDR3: TGTGCCAGCTCACACGGGAGCAAGGAGGAGCAGTTCTTC.

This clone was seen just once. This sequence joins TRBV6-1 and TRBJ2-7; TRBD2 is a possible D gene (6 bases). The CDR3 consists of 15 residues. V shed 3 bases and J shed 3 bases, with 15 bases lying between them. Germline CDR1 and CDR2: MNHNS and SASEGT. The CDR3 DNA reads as TGTGCCAGCAGTGATAGGGGACTGTTAATCTACGAGCAGTACTTC. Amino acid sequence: CASSDRGLLIYEQYF.

Here the CDR3 DNA reads TGTGCCAGCAGTTTTAAACAGGGGGCGGGGGAGCAGTACTTC. It is translated as CASSFKQGAGEQYF. The chain joins TRBV27 to TRBJ2-7, with 9 bases aligning to TRBD1. V was clipped by 3 bases and J by 7 bases; unmatched bases: 7. The CDR3 has 14 residues. Germline-derived CDR1 and CDR2 are MNHEY and SMNVEV (reference sequence).

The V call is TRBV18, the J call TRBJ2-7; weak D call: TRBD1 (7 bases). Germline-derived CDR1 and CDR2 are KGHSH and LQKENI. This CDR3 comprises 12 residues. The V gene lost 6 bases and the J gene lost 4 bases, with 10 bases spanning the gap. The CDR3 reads CASSPGGYEQYF. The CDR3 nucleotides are TGTGCCAGCTCCCCAGGGGGGTACGAGCAGTACTTC.

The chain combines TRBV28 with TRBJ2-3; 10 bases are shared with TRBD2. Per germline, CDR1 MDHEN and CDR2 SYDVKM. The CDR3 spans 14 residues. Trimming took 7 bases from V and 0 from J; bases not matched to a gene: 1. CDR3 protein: CASTAGGSTDTQYF. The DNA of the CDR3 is TGTGCCAGCACAGCGGGAGGGAGCACAGATACGCAGTATTTT.

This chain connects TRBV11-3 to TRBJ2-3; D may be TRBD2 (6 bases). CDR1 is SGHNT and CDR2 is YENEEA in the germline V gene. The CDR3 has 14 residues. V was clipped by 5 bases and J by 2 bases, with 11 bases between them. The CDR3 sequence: CASSEGTHTDTQYF. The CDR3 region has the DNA TGTGCCAGCAGCGAGGGGACTCACACAGATACGCAGTATTTT.

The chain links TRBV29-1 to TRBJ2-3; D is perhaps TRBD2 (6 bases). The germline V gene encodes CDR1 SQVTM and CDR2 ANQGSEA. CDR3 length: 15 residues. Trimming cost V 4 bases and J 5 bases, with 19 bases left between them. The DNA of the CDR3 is TGCAGCGTTGTCGCGGGGTCGGGTTCGGGAGATACGCAGTATTTT. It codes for CSVVAGSGSGDTQYF.

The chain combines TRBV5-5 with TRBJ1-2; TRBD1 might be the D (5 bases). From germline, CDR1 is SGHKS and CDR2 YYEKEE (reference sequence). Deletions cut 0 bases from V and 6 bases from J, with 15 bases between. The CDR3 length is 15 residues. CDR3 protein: CASSLGIKGLDGYTF. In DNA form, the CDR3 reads TGTGCCAGCAGCTTGGGGATTAAGGGGCTTGATGGCTACACCTTC.

CDR3 region: CASSRSLAGGSYNEQFF. The CDR3 region has the DNA TGTGCCAGCAGTCGTTCACTAGCGGGGGGGTCCTACAATGAGCAGTTCTTC. This chain uses TRBV6-2 or TRBV6-3 with TRBJ2-1; 13 positions match TRBD2. The J segment lost 1 base and the V segment lost 5 bases, leaving 5 bases of the junction unmatched. The CDR3 extends over 17 amino acids. Per the germline V gene, CDR1 is MNHEY and CDR2 is SVGEGT.

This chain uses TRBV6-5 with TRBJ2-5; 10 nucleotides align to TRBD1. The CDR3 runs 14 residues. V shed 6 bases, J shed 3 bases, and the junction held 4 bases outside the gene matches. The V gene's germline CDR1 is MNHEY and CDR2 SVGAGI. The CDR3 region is CASSSGTGEETQYF. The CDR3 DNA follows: TGTGCCAGCAGCTCAGGGACAGGGGAAGAGACCCAGTACTTC.

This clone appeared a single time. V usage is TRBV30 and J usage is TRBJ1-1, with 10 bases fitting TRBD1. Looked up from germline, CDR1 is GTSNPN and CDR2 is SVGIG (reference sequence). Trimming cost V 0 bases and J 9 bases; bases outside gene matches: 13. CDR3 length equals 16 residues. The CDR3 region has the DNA TGTGCCTGGAGTGTAGCGACAGGGGGCTTCTTAAGTAAAGCTTTCTTT. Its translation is CAWSVATGGFLSKAFF.

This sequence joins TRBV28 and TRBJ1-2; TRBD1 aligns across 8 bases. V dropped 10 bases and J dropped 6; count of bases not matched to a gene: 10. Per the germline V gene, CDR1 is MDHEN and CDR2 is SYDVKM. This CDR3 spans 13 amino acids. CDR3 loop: CANAGTGLHGYTF. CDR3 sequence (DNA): TGTGCCAACGCCGGGACAGGACTTCATGGCTACACCTTC.